The present T cell receptor (beta chain) was sequenced within a study of graft-versus-host responses after intestinal transplantation. Across the whole study: Following induction with anti-thymocyte globulin, all recipients were given tacrolimus and steroids for about three years. Study-wide findings and caveats: In recipient marrow, GvH clones were found, and some appeared first in ileum or blood.

Responder cells labeled with CFSE (200,000) were co-plated with irradiated stimulator cells labeled with violet dye (200,000). At the end of the reaction, proliferating CFSE-low CD3+CD4+ and CD3+CD8+ responders were sorted. Some clones are missing from TCRdb's copy, which holds only in-frame ones; the method was immunoSEQ multiplex PCR. The sample carries 15,000 to 18,000 clones, around 35% recorded once. The germline CDR1 and CDR2 sequences are SEHNR and FQNEAQ (reference sequence). The CDR3 contains 14 residues. Trimming cost V 1 base and J 2 bases, with 9 bases left between them. This TCR derives from a human patient who received an intestinal transplant. The sequenced sample was alloreactive CD4+ T cells from a mixed lymphocyte reaction culture, obtained before intestinal transplant. Documented subset: CFSE-low proliferating T cells sorted from roughly 6-day pre-transplant mixed lymphocyte reaction (GvH or HvG direction). V usage is TRBV7-9 and J usage is TRBJ2-7; TRBD1 might be the D (5 bases). CDR3 nucleotides: TGTGCCAGCAGCTTAGGGGGCCAGCCCTACGAGCAGTACTTC. Its protein product is CASSLGGQPYEQYF.